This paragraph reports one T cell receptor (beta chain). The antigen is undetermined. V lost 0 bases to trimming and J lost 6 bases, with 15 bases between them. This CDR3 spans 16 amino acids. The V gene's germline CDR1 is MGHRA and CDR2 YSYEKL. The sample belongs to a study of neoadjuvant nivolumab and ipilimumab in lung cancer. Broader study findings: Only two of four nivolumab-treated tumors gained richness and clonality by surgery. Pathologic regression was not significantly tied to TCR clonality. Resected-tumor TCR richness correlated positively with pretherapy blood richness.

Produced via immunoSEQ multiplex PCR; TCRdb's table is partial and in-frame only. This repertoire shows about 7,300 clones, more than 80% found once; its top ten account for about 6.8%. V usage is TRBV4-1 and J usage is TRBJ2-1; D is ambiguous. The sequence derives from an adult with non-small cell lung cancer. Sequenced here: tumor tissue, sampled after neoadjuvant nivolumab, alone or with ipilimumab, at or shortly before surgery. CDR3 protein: CASSQDSKSDLNEQFF. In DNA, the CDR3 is TGCGCCAGCAGCCAAGATAGCAAGTCCGACCTCAATGAGCAGTTCTTC.